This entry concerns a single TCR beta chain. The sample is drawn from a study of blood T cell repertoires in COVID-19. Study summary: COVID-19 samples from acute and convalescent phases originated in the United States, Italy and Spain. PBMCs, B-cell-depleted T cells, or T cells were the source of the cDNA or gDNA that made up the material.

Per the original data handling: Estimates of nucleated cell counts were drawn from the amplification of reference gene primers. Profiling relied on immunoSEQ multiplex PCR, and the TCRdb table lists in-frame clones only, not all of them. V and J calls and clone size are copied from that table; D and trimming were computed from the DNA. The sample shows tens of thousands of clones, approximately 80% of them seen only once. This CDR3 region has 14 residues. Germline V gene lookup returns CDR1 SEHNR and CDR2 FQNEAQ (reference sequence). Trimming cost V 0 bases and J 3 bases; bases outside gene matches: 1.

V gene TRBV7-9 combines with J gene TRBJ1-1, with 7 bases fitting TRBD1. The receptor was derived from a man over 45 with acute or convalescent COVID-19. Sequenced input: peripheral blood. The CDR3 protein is CASSLAGTDTEAFF. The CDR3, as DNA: TGTGCCAGCAGCTTAGCGGGGACAGACACTGAAGCTTTCTTT.